The 24 T cell receptor beta chains in this list originate from one sample, sequenced in a study of T cells of healthy individuals. TCRdb recomputed calls from the 5' RACE reads with MiXCR, one row per CDR3 protein. The repertoire holds 95,000 to 100,000 distinct CDR3 sequences, roughly a sixth seen once, with more than 5.5% in the top ten. Source of these receptors: a human donor in good health.

The chain recombines TRBV7-2 with TRBJ2-1; the match to TRBD2 covers 14 bases. With V trimmed by 4 bases and J by 3 bases, 8 bases remained unmatched. CDR3 length: 18 amino acids. Per the germline V gene, CDR1 is SGHTA and CDR2 is FQGNSA. Here the CDR3 reads CASSSHMTSGRVYNEQFF. DNA for the CDR3: TGTGCCAGCAGCTCCCACATGACTAGCGGGAGGGTCTACAATGAGCAGTTCTTC.

In DNA, the CDR3 is TGTGCCAGCAGTTGGGACTACGAAGAGACCCAGTACTTC. Protein product: CASSWDYEETQYF. The chain joins TRBV6-2 or TRBV6-3 to TRBJ2-5; TRBD2 aligns across 7 bases. J gave up 3 bases and V 4 bases, and 2 bases lay outside the gene matches. Germline lookup yields CDR1 MNHEY and CDR2 SVGEGT. This CDR3 region has 13 residues.

This clonotype was seen at least ten times. The chain recombines TRBV5-6 with TRBJ2-3; 8 bases line up with TRBD1. V dropped 4 bases and J dropped 5; count of bases not matched to a gene: 15. Germline CDR1 reads SGHDT; CDR2 reads YYEEEE. The CDR3 has 17 residues. CDR3 sequence (DNA): TGTGCCAGCAGCCGCGGACAGGGCCATAGGTATGGAGATACGCAGTATTTT. Its translation: CASSRGQGHRYGDTQYF.

Turning to this clonotype: One base away lies a much larger clone, so this may be a sequencing read error. The chain uses TRBV2 and TRBJ1-2, with D possibly TRBD1 on 6 matching bases. Germline CDR1 and CDR2: SNHLY and FYNNEI. Trimming cost V 6 bases and J 14 bases, with 16 bases left between them. The CDR3 is 11 amino acids. The CDR3 protein is CASRLRGAGTF. The CDR3 nucleotides read TGTGCCAGCAGATTACGGGGGGCAGGGACCTTC.

This clonotype has a count of ten or more. The chain combines TRBV5-6 with TRBJ1-5; D not resolved. This CDR3 spans 17 amino acids. V was cut by 4 bases and J by 2 bases, with 19 bases left in between. CDR1 SGHDT and CDR2 YYEEEE come from the germline V gene. Here the CDR3 reads CASSEGTRLTGNQPQHF. CDR3 DNA: TGTGCCAGCAGCGAAGGAACGAGACTTACCGGCAATCAGCCCCAGCATTTT.

The gene calls are TRBV10-3 and TRBJ2-1; TRBD2 agrees at 11 bases. The CDR3 has 14 residues. The trim removed 4 bases at V and 7 bases at J, leaving 3 bases unmatched. CDR1 is ENHRY, CDR2 SYGVKD, per germline. CDR3 in DNA: TGTGCCATCAGTGGGGCTAGCGGGAGGAATGAGCAGTTCTTC. This codes for CAISGASGRNEQFF.

Ten or more counts support this clonotype. V is TRBV11-2 and J is TRBJ2-1, with 11 bases that match TRBD1. Germline loops: CDR1 SGHAT, CDR2 FQNNGV. The CDR3 contains 18 residues. Trimming took 3 bases from V and 8 from J; bases not matched to a gene: 15. In DNA form, the CDR3 reads TGTGCCAGCAGCTTCACTTACTCCGGGACAGGGGGAAAGGATGAGCAGTTCTTC. Translated, it gives CASSFTYSGTGGKDEQFF.

The chain carries TRBV7-2 and TRBJ2-1, with 8 nucleotides matching TRBD1. The CDR3 length is 16 residues. Germline values: CDR1 SGHTA, CDR2 FQGNSA. Losses at the gene ends were 4 bases for V and 1 base for J; bases not matched to a gene: 6. The CDR3 DNA is TGTGCCAGCAGCTCCCGGACAGGGAGATCCTACAATGAGCAGTTCTTC. It translates to CASSSRTGRSYNEQFF. Variable domain in full (rest from reference TRBV7-2 and TRBJ2-1): GAGVSQSPSNKVTEKGKDVELRCDPISGHTALYWYRQSLGQGLEFLIYFQGNSAPDKSGLPSDRFSAERTGGSVSTLTIQRTQQEDSAVYLCASSSRTGRSYNEQFFGPGTRLTVL.

This clonotype was seen ten or more times. The chain combines TRBV5-1 with TRBJ2-1, with TRBD2 as a possible D gene (5 bases). The germline CDR1 and CDR2 sequences are SGHRS and YFSETQ. Trimming shortened V by 3 bases and J by 0 bases, and 25 bases separated the two germline ends. This CDR3 contains 20 residues. Written as DNA, the CDR3 is TGCGCCAGCAGCTCCGAGGGTATCGTCGACTACGCGACCTCCTACAATGAGCAGTTCTTC. It yields the protein CASSSEGIVDYATSYNEQFF. Using reference TRBV5-1 and TRBJ2-1 for the parts outside the CDR3, the full variable domain is KAGVTQTPRYLIKTRGQQVTLSCSPISGHRSVSWYQQTPGQGLQFLFEYFSETQRNKGNFPGRFSGRQFSNSRSEMNVSTLELGDSALYLCASSSEGIVDYATSYNEQFFGPGTRLTVL.

The gene calls are TRBV6-6 and TRBJ1-5; 11 bases map to TRBD1. This CDR3 contains 17 residues. The V and J ends lost 6 bases and 9 bases, in that order; junction bases with no gene match: 16. CDR1 is MNHNY, CDR2 SVGAGI, per germline (reference sequence). The CDR3 coding sequence is TGTGCCAGCAGCCCCTCCGGGACAGGGGGGTTCATGTGGCCCCAGCATTTT. Its translation: CASSPSGTGGFMWPQHF.

The chain combines TRBV27 with TRBJ1-4, with a weak D call TRBD1 (5 bases). In germline, CDR1 is MNHEY, CDR2 SMNVEV (reference sequence). Trimming stripped 5 bases from V and 8 bases from J, with 15 bases between. The CDR3 is 14 amino acids. CDR3 loop: CASSRAGPHEKLFF. CDR3 DNA sequence: TGTGCCAGCAGTCGGGCAGGGCCTCACGAAAAACTGTTTTTT.

This clonotype was seen a few times. The chain employs TRBV9 and TRBJ2-5; TRBD2 matches at 9 bases. With V trimmed by 0 bases and J by 5 bases, 8 bases remained unmatched. Germline V gene data show CDR1 as SGDLS and CDR2 as YYNGEE. This CDR3 comprises 16 residues. This CDR3 reads CASSVGRGGDMETQYF. Here the CDR3 DNA reads TGTGCCAGCAGCGTAGGGCGGGGGGGCGATATGGAGACCCAGTACTTC.

About this clonotype itself: At one end the junction does not follow the germline gene, possibly because of a read error. This rearrangement joins TRBV7-9 to TRBJ2-7; tentative D call: TRBD2 (6 bases). CDR3 length: 12 amino acids. Germline CDR1 and CDR2: SEHNR and FQNEAQ (reference sequence). CDR3 DNA sequence: TGTGCCAGCAGCCGGGACTCCGCCACTCCGAACTTC. It translates to CASSRDSATPNF.

About this clonotype itself: Relative to the germline gene, one junction end is altered; a read error may explain this. V and J are TRBV20-1 and TRBJ2-7, with D possibly being TRBD2 (5 bases). The CDR3 spans 12 residues. Germline CDR1 is DFQATT and CDR2 is SNEGSKA (reference sequence). The CDR3 loop is CSTSDGSYEQYF. As DNA, the CDR3 is TGCAGTACTAGTGACGGCTCCTACGAGCAGTACTTC.

V usage is TRBV20-1 and J usage is TRBJ2-7, with 8 bases aligning to TRBD1. Germline V CDR1 and CDR2: DFQATT, SNEGSKA (reference sequence). The length of the CDR3 is 15 residues. The V gene end was trimmed by 6 bases and the J gene end by 0 bases; junction bases not matched to a gene: 10. CDR3 sequence reads: CSAPRGRRSSYEQYF. The CDR3 DNA is TGCAGTGCCCCCAGGGGGCGCAGAAGCTCCTACGAGCAGTACTTC.

This chain joins TRBV11-2 and TRBJ2-7; no clear D. The CDR3 loop spans 13 amino acids. V shed 0 bases and J shed 5 bases, with 8 bases lying between them. Germline loops: CDR1 SGHAT, CDR2 FQNNGV. This CDR3 is CASSLEVGNEQYF. CDR3 in DNA: TGTGCCAGCAGCTTAGAGGTGGGGAACGAGCAGTACTTC. Full variable domain (rest looked up from reference TRBV11-2 and TRBJ2-7): EAGVAQSPRYKIIEKRQSVAFWCNPISGHATLYWYQQILGQGPKLLIQFQNNGVVDDSQLPKDRFSAERLKGVDSTLKIQPAKLEDSAVYLCASSLEVGNEQYFGPGTRLTVT.

This chain connects TRBV10-3 to TRBJ2-7; D assignment may be TRBD1 or TRBD2 (6 bases each). This CDR3 is 11 amino acids long. Germline-derived CDR1 and CDR2 are ENHRY and SYGVKD. V was clipped by 10 bases and J by 7 bases, with 14 bases between them. The CDR3 reads CATTGGGEQYF. CDR3 sequence (DNA): TGTGCCACCACAGGAGGGGGGGAGCAGTACTTC.

This clonotype has a handful of counts. V and J are TRBV9 and TRBJ1-3; the match to TRBD1 covers 9 bases. Germline-derived CDR1 and CDR2 are SGDLS and YYNGEE. V was pared by 4 bases and J by 0 bases, with 8 bases of the junction left unmatched. The CDR3 consists of 17 residues. CDR3 region: CASSKRTGANSGNTIYF. CDR3 nucleotide sequence: TGTGCCAGCAGCAAGCGGACAGGGGCGAACTCTGGAAACACCATATATTTT.

This clonotype has ten or more counts. The gene calls are TRBV20-1 and TRBJ1-4, with D unresolved. The CDR3 runs to 15 residues. Trimming cost V 3 bases and J 8 bases, with 19 bases left between them. Germline CDR1 reads DFQATT; CDR2 reads SNEGSKA (reference sequence). The CDR3: CSASSSSGVEEKLFF. In DNA, the CDR3 is TGCAGTGCTAGCTCGTCAAGCGGGGTGGAGGAAAAACTGTTTTTT.

The table lists this clonotype with many counts. V is TRBV29-1 and J is TRBJ2-5, with 8 bases fitting TRBD2. Germline V CDR1 and CDR2: SQVTM, ANQGSEA. The CDR3 spans 13 residues. Germline trimming cut 1 base from V and 4 bases from J; bases unmatched to any gene: 2. DNA for the CDR3: TGCAGCGTTGAAGGCGGGAGGCGAGAGACCCAGTACTTC. Translating gives CSVEGGRRETQYF.

This clonotype was counted at least ten times. The V call is TRBV25-1, the J call TRBJ1-2; a possible D gene is TRBD1 (5 bases). Trimming left V 4 bases short and J 8 bases short, with 20 bases between. The CDR3 sequence is 15 residues long. Germline CDR1 and CDR2: MGHDK and SYGVNS. CDR3 bases: TGTGCCAGCAGTGGGGGGATGTCCGGGACGCGAGGCTACACCTTC. This encodes CASSGGMSGTRGYTF.

This chain joins TRBV10-3 and TRBJ2-7; D call uncertain. CDR1 ENHRY and CDR2 SYGVKD come from the germline V gene. The CDR3 is 12 residues long. V dropped 3 bases and J dropped 2 bases, with 5 bases sitting between them. The CDR3 nucleotides read TGTGCCATCAGTGACCTCACCTACGAGCAGTACTTC. Protein: CAISDLTYEQYF.

The chain employs TRBV11-3 and TRBJ2-2; D remains ambiguous. This CDR3 has 15 residues. From germline, CDR1 is SGHNT and CDR2 YENEEA. V was clipped by 2 bases and J by 0 bases, with 7 bases between them. The CDR3 bases are TGTGCCAGCAGCTTAACCGGGCCGAACACCGGGGAGCTGTTTTTT. Residues: CASSLTGPNTGELFF.

This clonotype was seen a handful of times. The J gene is TRBJ1-2, the V gene TRBV11-2; D gene ambiguous. CDR3 length: 18 amino acids. CDR1 and CDR2 (germline): SGHAT, FQNNGV. Trimming took 0 bases from V and 5 from J, leaving 22 bases between them. This chain's CDR3 is CASSLDPGMGSQRYGYTF. The CDR3 nucleotides are TGTGCCAGCAGCTTAGATCCGGGGATGGGCAGCCAACGTTATGGCTACACCTTC.